This T cell receptor beta chain was sequenced for a study of blood T cell repertoires in COVID-19. Overall study context: PBMCs, B-cell-depleted T cells, or T cells were the source of the cDNA or gDNA that made up the material.

Libraries were prepared by immunoSEQ multiplex PCR; TCRdb keeps only in-frame clonotypes and omits some of them. Of tens of thousands of clones listed, about 82% are singletons. The CDR3 extends over 15 amino acids. The germline CDR1 and CDR2 sequences are LGHDT and YNNKEL (reference sequence). Deletions cut 4 bases from V and 0 bases from J, with 10 bases between. J is TRBJ2-1 and V is TRBV3-1 (or the pseudogene TRBV3-2); TRBD2 might be the D (5 bases). This TCR was recovered from a woman of 80 years or more in a cohort sampled during active or convalescent COVID-19. Sequenced material: peripheral blood. CDR3 DNA: TGTGCCAGCAGCCGGCGTGGGAGCTCCTACAATGAGCAGTTCTTC. Translation gives CASSRRGSSYNEQFF.